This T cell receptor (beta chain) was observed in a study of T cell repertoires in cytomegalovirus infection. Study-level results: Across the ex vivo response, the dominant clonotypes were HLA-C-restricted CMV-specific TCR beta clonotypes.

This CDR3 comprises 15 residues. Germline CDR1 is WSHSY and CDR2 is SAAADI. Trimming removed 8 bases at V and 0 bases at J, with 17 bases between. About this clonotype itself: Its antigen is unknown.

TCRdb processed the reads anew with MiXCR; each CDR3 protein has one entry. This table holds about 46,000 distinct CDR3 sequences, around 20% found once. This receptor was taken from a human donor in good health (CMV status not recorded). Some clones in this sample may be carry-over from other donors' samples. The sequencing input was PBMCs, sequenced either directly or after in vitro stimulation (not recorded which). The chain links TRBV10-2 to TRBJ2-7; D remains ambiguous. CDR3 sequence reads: CASVASGASSYEQYF. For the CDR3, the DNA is TGCGCCAGCGTTGCGTCCGGCGCGAGCTCCTACGAGCAGTACTTC.